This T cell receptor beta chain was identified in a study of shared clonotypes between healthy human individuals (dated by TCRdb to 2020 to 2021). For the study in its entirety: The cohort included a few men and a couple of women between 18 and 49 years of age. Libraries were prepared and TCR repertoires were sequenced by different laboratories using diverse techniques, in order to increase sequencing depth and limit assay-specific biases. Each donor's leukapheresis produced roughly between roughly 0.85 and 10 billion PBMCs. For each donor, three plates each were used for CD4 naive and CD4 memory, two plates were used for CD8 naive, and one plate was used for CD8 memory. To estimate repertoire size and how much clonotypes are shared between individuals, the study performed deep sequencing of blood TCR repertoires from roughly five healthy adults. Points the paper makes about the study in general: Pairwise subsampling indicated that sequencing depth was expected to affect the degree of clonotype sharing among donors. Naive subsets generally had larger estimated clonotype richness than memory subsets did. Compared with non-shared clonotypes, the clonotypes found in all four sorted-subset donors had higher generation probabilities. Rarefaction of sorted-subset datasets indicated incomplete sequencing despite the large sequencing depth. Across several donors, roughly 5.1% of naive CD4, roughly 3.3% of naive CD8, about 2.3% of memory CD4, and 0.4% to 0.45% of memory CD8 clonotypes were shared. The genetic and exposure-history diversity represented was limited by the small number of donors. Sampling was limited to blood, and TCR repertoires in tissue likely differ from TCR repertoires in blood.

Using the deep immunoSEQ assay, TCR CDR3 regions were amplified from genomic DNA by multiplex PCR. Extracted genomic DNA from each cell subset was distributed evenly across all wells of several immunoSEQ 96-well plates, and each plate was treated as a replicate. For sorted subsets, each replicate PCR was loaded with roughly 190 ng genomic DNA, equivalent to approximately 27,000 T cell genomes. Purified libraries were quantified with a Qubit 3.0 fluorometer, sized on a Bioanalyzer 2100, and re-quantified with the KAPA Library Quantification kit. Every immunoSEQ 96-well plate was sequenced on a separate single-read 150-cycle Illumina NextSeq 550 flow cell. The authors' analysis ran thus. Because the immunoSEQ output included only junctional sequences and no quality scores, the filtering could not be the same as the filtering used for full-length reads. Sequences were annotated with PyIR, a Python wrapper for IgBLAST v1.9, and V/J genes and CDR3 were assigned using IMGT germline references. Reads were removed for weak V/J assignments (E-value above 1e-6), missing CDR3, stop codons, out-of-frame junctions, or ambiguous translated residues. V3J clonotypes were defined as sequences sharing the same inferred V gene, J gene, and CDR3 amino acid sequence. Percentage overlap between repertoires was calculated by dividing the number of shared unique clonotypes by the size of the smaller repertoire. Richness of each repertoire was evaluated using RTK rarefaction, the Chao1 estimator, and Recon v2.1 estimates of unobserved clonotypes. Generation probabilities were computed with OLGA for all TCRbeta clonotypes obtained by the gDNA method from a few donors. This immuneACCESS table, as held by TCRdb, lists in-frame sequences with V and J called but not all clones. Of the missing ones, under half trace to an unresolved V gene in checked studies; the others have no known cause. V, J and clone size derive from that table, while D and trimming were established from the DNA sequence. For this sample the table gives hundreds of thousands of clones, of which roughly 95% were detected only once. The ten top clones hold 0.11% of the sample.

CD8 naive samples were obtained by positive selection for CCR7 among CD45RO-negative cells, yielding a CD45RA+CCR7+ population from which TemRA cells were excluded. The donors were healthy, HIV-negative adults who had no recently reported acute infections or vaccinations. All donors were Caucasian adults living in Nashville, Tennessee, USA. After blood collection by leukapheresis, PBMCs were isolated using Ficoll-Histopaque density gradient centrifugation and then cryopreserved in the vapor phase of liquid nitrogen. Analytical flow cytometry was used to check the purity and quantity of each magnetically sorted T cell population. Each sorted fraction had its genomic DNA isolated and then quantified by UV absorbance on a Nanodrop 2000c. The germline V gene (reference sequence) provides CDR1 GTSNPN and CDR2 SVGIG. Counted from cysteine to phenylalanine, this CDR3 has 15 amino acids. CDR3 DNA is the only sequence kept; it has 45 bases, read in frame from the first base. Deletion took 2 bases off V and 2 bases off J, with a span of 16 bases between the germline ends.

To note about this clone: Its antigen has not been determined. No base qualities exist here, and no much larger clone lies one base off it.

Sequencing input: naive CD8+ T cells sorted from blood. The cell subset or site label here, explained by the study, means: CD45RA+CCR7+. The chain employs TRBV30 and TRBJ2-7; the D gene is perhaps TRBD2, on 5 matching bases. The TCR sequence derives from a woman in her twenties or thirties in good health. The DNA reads TGTGCCTGGAGTACGTTAGCGCAACTCACCTACGAGCAGTACTTC. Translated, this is CAWSTLAQLTYEQYF.